These T cell receptor beta chains were read from a single sample in a study of blood T cell repertoires in COVID-19. TCRdb's copy holds only in-frame clones and misses some; the assay was immunoSEQ multiplex PCR. The sample gives about 83,000 clones, roughly 83% of which show up once; roughly 8% is in the top ten. Sequencing used peripheral blood. These receptors were obtained from a man aged 50-60 years with active COVID-19. The CDR3 runs from the conserved cysteine through the conserved F or W. A D gene is named only where the DNA matches it firmly. Clone size is given for some rows only: seen once, a few or many times, or a class if the clone is expanded.

size | J | D | V | DNA | CDR3
- | TRBJ1-2 | - | TRBV9 | TGTGCCAGCAGCGCAAGCCCCCTGACAGGTGGTTATGGCTACACCTTC | CASSASPLTGGYGYTF
- | TRBJ1-1 | - | TRBV9 | TGTGCCAGCAGCGTCTCAGGGGACACTGAAGCTTTCTTT | CASSVSGDTEAFF
- | TRBJ1-2 | - | TRBV5-1 | TGCGCCAGCAGCTTGGACGTAGCTAACTATGGCTACACCTTC | CASSLDVANYGYTF
- | TRBJ2-7 | TRBD2 | TRBV5-6 | TGTGCCAGCAGCCCGGGACTAGCGGGAGGGCCCTACGAGCAGTACTTC | CASSPGLAGGPYEQYF
- | TRBJ2-1 | TRBD1 | TRBV27 | TGTGCCAGCAGTCCCGGGACAGGGTCCTATGAGCAGTTCTTC | CASSPGTGSYEQFF
- | TRBJ2-3 | TRBD2 | TRBV18 | TGTGCCAGCTCACCAAGTACGGTTCGGGGGGGTGGAGATACGCAGTATTTT | CASSPSTVRGGGDTQYF
- | TRBJ2-3 | TRBD1 | TRBV5-4 | TGTGCCAGCAGCCAAACAGGGGGCCAAAGAGATACGCAGTATTTT | CASSQTGGQRDTQYF
- | TRBJ2-2 | TRBD1 | TRBV7-3 | TGTGCCAGCAGTTACGACAGGGGGTACGGGGAGCTGTTTTTT | CASSYDRGYGELFF
- | TRBJ2-2 | - | TRBV5-6 | TGTGCCAGCAGCTTGTCGGGATTAACCGGGGAGCTGTTTTTT | CASSLSGLTGELFF
once | TRBJ2-1 | TRBD2 | TRBV7-2 | TGTGCCAGCAGCCCCCTTCTAGCGGGAGGAGGGAATGAGCAGTTCTTC | CASSPLLAGGGNEQFF
- | TRBJ2-7 | TRBD1 | TRBV2 | TGTGCCAGCAGTGGGCGGACAGGATACGAGCAGTACTTC | CASSGRTGYEQYF
- | TRBJ2-2 | TRBD2 | TRBV12-5 | TGTGCTAGTGGTTTGGCCCTGGGGGGGGTTCCGAACACCGGGGAGCTGTTTTTT | CASGLALGGVPNTGELFF
- | TRBJ2-7 | TRBD2 | TRBV5-1 | TGCGCCAGCAAACCAAGCGGGAGTAACTACGAGCAGTACTTC | CASKPSGSNYEQYF
- | TRBJ2-3 | TRBD2 | TRBV9 | TGTGCCAGCAGCGCCCTAGCGGGGGTAACAGATACGCAGTATTTT | CASSALAGVTDTQYF
- | TRBJ1-5 | - | TRBV6-6 | TGTGCCAGCAGTTACGAGGCGCGGCAGCCCCAGCATTTT | CASSYEARQPQHF
- | TRBJ2-5 | - | TRBV3-1/TRBV3-2 | TGTGCCAGCAGCCAAGGGGACTTTGGCGCGGCCCAGTACTTC | CASSQGDFGAAQYF
- | TRBJ2-4 | - | TRBV2 | TGTGCCAGCAGCGCTAACAGGGGGGGAAATATGGCCAAAAACATTCAGTACTTC | CASSANRGGNMAKNIQYF
- | TRBJ2-3 | TRBD2 | TRBV7-8 | TGTGCCAGCAGCTTAGGGTTAGCGGGAGGACGCACAGATACGCAGTATTTT | CASSLGLAGGRTDTQYF
- | TRBJ2-2 | - | TRBV3-1/TRBV3-2 | TGTGCCAGCAGCCTTCCACAGGGACCCGGGGAGCTGTTTTTT | CASSLPQGPGELFF
- | TRBJ2-1 | TRBD2 | TRBV11-2 | TGTGCCAGCAGCCCAACTATAGCGGGGGGACCCTACAATGAGCAGTTCTTC | CASSPTIAGGPYNEQFF
- | TRBJ1-4 | - | TRBV4-2 | TGTGCCAGCAGCCAAGCCCCGGGACAAATTAATGAAAAACTGTTTTTT | CASSQAPGQINEKLFF
- | TRBJ1-1 | - | TRBV7-9 | TGTGCCAGCATCGAGGGCCCTCGAGGCACTGAAGCTTTCTTT | CASIEGPRGTEAFF
- | TRBJ2-2 | - | TRBV9 | TGTGCCAGCAGCCCAAAACCGGGACACCTGAACACCGGGGAGCTGTTTTTT | CASSPKPGHLNTGELFF
once | TRBJ1-1 | - | TRBV9 | TGTGCCAGCAGCGTAGACGAGGGCACTGAAGCTTTCTTT | CASSVDEGTEAFF
- | TRBJ1-1 | TRBD1 | TRBV11-3 | TGTGCCAGCAGCTTAGAAGGGGGCGCGAACACTGAAGCTTTCTTT | CASSLEGGANTEAFF
- | TRBJ2-5 | TRBD2 | TRBV25-1 | TGTGCCACCGCGGGACTAGCCGAAGAGACCCAGTACTTC | CATAGLAEETQYF
- | TRBJ1-1 | - | TRBV28 | TGTGCCAGCAGTCTAGGACACCATGAAGCTTTCTTT | CASSLGHHEAFF
once | TRBJ2-7 | - | TRBV5-6 | TGTGCCAGCAGCGGCGGAAGATCCTACGAGCAGTACTTC | CASSGGRSYEQYF
many | TRBJ1-2 | TRBD1 | TRBV24-1 | TGTGCCACCAGTGATTCAACTTACAGGGGCGATCCCCCTAACTATGGCTACACCTTC | CATSDSTYRGDPPNYGYTF
- | TRBJ2-1 | TRBD2 | TRBV28 | TGTGCCAGCAGGCCAAGACTAGCGGGGGGCTCCTACAATGAGCAGTTCTTC | CASRPRLAGGSYNEQFF
- | TRBJ1-6 | - | TRBV7-3 | TGTGCCAGCAGCTTAACAACGGTTTCACCCCTCCACTTT | CASSLTTVSPLHF
- | TRBJ1-1 | - | TRBV2 | TGTGCCAGCAGTGGATCCGTCCAGGGAGGGGAAGCTTTCTTT | CASSGSVQGGEAFF
- | TRBJ2-3 | TRBD2 | TRBV6-2/TRBV6-3 | TGTGCCAGCAGTCGAGGGCGGGGGGGTACAGATACGCAGTATTTT | CASSRGRGGTDTQYF